Presented here are 5 T cell receptor beta chains from one specimen sequenced in a study of T-cell reconstitution after alpha-beta-depleted transplantation in children. For TCRbeta, the library was prepared with unique molecular identifiers. TCRdb reprocessed the PCR reads with MiXCR, giving one entry per CDR3 protein. The sample carries fewer than 150,000 distinct CDR3 sequences, roughly 10% recorded once. The specimen was PBMCs, mostly from graft donor cells, collected 180 days after TCRalphabeta/CD19-depleted stem cell transplant. The receptor source for this set is a girl younger than two who had a stem cell transplant for combined immunodeficiency, so the T cells may come from the graft donor.

V and J are TRBV20-1 and TRBJ2-1; D may be TRBD2 (5 bases). This CDR3 has 15 amino acids. V dropped 7 bases and J dropped 0 bases, with 16 bases sitting between them. Germline values: CDR1 DFQATT, CDR2 SNEGSKA (reference sequence). CDR3 in amino acids: CSVISESPSYNEQFF. Here the CDR3 DNA reads TGCAGTGTTATTAGCGAGAGTCCCTCCTACAATGAGCAGTTCTTC.

This chain uses TRBV6-5 with TRBJ2-3; the match to TRBD2 covers 11 bases. V gave up 2 bases and J gave up 8 bases; unmatched junction bases: 9. Per germline, CDR1 MNHEY and CDR2 SVGAGI. The CDR3 loop spans 16 amino acids. The CDR3 here is CASSYPGTSGTGTQYF. The CDR3 nucleotides read TGTGCCAGCAGTTACCCCGGGACTAGCGGCACGGGTACGCAGTATTTT.

CDR3: CASSLGTSIGDEQFF. The DNA for the CDR3 is TGTGCCAGCAGCTTAGGGACTAGCATTGGCGATGAGCAGTTCTTC. This rearrangement joins TRBV5-4 to TRBJ2-1; 9 bases align to TRBD2. Germline V lookup: CDR1 SGHNT, CDR2 YYREEE (reference sequence). CDR3 length equals 15 residues. J gave up 8 bases and V 2 bases, and 8 bases lay outside the gene matches. The full variable domain, with the rest looked up from reference TRBV5-4 and TRBJ2-1, is ETGVTQSPTHLIKTRGQQVTLRCSSQSGHNTVSWYQQALGQGPQFIFQYYREEENGRGNFPPRFSGLQFPNYSSELNVNALELDDSALYLCASSLGTSIGDEQFFGPGTRLTVL.

Worth noting for this clonotype: At one of its ends the junction is not consistent with the germline gene, which may arise from a read error. This chain joins TRBV7-3 and TRBJ2-2, with 7 bases that match TRBD1. The CDR3 extends over 15 amino acids. Germline V gene lookup returns CDR1 SGHTA and CDR2 FQGTGA. The CDR3, as DNA: TGTTCCAGCAGCCAAGGACAGGATAACACCGGGGAGCTGTTTTTT. Translating it yields CSSSQGQDNTGELFF.

This clonotype was counted a few times. This chain links TRBV6-2 or TRBV6-3 with TRBJ2-7; D ambiguous. The V gene's germline CDR1 is MNHEY and CDR2 SVGEGT. The CDR3 is made up of 15 amino acids. Trimming stripped 0 bases from V and 5 bases from J, with 14 bases between. This chain's CDR3 is CASSYSPGAIDEQYF. The CDR3 DNA sequence: TGTGCCAGCAGTTACTCACCGGGTGCCATCGACGAGCAGTACTTC.